The present TCR beta chain was sequenced within a study of shared clonotypes between healthy human individuals. Study at large: Each donor's CD8 memory used one plate, CD8 naive two, each CD4 subset three. Study outcomes and limitations: The naive CD4 repertoires of a handful of donors were compared, and approximately 4.7% of clonotypes were shared. Estimated richness was generally greater in naive than memory subsets.

In the case of this clone: Its antigen is not known.

Repertoires were generated with immunoSEQ multiplex PCR, while TCRdb's copy carries only in-frame clones and drops some. In the table there are about 960,000 clones, approximately 80% of which are singletons. Germline V gene lookup returns CDR1 MDHEN and CDR2 SYDVKM. J gave up 6 bases and V 6 bases, and 5 bases lay outside the gene matches. The CDR3 spans 14 residues. Material for sequencing was memory CD4+ T cells sorted from blood. Indicated subset: CD45RA-negative fraction. V is TRBV28 and J is TRBJ2-1; TRBD2 matches 10 bases. This receptor was taken from a man in his late teens or twenties in good health. This CDR3 is CASRSGGASNEQFF. The CDR3 nucleotides read TGTGCCAGCAGAAGCGGGGGGGCAAGCAATGAGCAGTTCTTC.